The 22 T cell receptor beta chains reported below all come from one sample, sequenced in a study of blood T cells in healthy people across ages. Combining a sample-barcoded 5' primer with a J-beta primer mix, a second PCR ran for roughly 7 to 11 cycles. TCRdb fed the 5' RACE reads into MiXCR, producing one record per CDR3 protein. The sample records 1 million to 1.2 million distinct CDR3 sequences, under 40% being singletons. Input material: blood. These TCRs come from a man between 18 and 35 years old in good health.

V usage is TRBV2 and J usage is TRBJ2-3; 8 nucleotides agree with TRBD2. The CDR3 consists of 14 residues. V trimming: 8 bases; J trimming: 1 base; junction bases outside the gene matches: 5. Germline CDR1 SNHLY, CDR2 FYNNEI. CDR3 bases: TGTGCCAGCTCACGGACTAGCCGCACAGATACGCAGTATTTT. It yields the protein CASSRTSRTDTQYF.

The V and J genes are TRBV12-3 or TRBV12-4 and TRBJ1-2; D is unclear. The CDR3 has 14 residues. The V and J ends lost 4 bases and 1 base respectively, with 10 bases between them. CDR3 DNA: TGTGCCAGCAGTTCCGTGACACTTAACTATGGCTACACCTTC. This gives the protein CASSSVTLNYGYTF.

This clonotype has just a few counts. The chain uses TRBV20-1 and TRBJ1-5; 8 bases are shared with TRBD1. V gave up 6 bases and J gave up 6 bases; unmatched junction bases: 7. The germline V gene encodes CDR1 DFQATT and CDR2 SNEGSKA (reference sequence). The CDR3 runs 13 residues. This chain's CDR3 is CSAQDRGAQPQHF. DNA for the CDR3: TGCAGTGCCCAAGACAGGGGCGCTCAGCCCCAGCATTTT.

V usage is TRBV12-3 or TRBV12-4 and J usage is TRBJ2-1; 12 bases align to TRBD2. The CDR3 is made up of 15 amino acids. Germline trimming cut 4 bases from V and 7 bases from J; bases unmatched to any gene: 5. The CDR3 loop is CASSYTSGGWNEQFF. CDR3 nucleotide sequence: TGTGCCAGCAGTTATACTAGCGGGGGGTGGAATGAGCAGTTCTTC.

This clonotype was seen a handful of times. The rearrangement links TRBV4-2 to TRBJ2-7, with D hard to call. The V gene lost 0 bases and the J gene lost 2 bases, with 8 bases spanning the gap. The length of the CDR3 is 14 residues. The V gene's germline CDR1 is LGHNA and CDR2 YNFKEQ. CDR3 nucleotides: TGTGCCAGCAGCCAAGAGATAGGGACCTACGAGCAGTACTTC. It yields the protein CASSQEIGTYEQYF.

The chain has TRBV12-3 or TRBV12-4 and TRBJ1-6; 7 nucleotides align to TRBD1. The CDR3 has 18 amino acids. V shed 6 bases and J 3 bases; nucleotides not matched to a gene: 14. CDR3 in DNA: TGTGCCAGCAGCGCTCGCAATAGGGGGCTTATCTATAATTCACCCCTCCACTTT. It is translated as CASSARNRGLIYNSPLHF.

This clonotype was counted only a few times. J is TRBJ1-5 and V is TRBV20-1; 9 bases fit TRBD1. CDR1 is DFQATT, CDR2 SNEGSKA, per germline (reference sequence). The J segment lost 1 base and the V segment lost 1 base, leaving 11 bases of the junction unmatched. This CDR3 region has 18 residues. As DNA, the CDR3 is TGCAGTGCTAGAGGTCCGGGACAGGGAGGGTTAAGCAATCAGCCCCAGCATTTT. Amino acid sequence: CSARGPGQGGLSNQPQHF.

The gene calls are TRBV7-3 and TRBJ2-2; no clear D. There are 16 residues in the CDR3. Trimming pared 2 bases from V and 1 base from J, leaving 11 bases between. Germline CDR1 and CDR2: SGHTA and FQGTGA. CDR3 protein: CASSLDFVVNTGELFF. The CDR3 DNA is TGTGCCAGCAGCTTAGATTTTGTCGTGAACACCGGGGAGCTGTTTTTT. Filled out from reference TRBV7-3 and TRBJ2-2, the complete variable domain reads GAGVSQTPSNKVTEKGKYVELRCDPISGHTALYWYRQSLGQGPEFLIYFQGTGAADDSGLPNDRFFAVRPEGSVSTLKIQRTERGDSAVYLCASSLDFVVNTGELFFGEGSRLTVL.

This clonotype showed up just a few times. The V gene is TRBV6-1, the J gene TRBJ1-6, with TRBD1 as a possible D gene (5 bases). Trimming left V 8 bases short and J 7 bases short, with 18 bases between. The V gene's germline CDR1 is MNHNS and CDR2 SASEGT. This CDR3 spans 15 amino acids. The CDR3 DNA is TGTGCCAGCGGGGGGACTTCCCCAATGAATTCACCCCTCCACTTT. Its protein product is CASGGTSPMNSPLHF.

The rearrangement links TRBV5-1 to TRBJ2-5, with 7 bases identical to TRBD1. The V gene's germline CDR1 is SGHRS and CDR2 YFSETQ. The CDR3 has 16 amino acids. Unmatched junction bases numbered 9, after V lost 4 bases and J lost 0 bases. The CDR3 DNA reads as TGCGCCAGCAGCCCCGGACAGGACGGCTACCAAGAGACCCAGTACTTC. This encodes CASSPGQDGYQETQYF.

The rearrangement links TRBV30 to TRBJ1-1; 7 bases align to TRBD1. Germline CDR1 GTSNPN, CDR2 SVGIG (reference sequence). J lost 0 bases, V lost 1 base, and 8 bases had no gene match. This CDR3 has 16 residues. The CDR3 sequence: CAWSGWGQTVNTEAFF. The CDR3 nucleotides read TGTGCCTGGAGTGGGTGGGGACAGACCGTGAACACTGAAGCTTTCTTT.

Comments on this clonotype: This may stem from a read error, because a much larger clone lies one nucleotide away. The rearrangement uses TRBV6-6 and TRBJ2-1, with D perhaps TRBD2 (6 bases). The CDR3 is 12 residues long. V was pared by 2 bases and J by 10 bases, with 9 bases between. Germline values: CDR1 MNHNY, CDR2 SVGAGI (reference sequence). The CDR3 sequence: CASSYAGKEQFF. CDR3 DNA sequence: TGTGCCAGCAGTTACGCGGGGAAAGAGCAGTTCTTC.

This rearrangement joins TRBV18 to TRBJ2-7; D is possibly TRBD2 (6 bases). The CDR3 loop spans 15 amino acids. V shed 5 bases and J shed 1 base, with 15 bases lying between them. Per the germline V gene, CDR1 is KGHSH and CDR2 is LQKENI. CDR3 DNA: TGTGCCAGCTCAACCAATCCTGGAGGGTCCTACGAGCAGTACTTC. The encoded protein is CASSTNPGGSYEQYF. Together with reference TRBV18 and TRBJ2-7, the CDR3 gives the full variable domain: NAGVMQNPRHLVRRRGQEARLRCSPMKGHSHVYWYRQLPEEGLKFMVYLQKENIIDESGMPKERFSAEFPKEGPSILRIQQVVRGDSAAYFCASSTNPGGSYEQYFGPGTRLTVT.

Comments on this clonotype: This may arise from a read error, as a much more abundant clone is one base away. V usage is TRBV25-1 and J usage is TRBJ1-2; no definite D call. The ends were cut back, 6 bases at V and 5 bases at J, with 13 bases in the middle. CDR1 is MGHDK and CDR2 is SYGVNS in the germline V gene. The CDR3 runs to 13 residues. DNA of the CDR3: TGTGCCAGCAGGGCCGATGGAACTTATGGCTACACCTTC. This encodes CASRADGTYGYTF.

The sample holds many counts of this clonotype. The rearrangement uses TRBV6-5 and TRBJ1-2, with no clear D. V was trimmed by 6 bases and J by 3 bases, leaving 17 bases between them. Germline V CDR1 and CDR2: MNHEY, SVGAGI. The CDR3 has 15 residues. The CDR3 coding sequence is TGTGCCAGCAGGGCCAGGTCCCCAATTCACTATGGCTACACCTTC. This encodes CASRARSPIHYGYTF.

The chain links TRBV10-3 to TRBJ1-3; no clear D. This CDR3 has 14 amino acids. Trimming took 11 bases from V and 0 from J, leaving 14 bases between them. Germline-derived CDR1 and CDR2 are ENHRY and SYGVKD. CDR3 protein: CAALGPPSGNTIYF. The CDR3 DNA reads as TGTGCCGCCCTTGGGCCACCCTCTGGAAACACCATATATTTT.

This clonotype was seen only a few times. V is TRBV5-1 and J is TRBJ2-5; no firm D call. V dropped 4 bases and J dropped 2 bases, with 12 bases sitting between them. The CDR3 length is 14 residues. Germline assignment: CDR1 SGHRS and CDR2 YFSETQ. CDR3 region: CASSQREAQETQYF. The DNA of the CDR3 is TGCGCCAGCAGCCAGAGAGAGGCTCAAGAGACCCAGTACTTC.

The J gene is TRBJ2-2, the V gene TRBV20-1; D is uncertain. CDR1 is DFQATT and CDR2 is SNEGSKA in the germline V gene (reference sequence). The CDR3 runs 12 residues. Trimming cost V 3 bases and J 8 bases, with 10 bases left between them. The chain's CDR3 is CSARFISGELFF. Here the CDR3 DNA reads TGCAGTGCTAGGTTCATTTCAGGGGAGCTGTTTTTT.

Here the CDR3 DNA reads TGTGCCAGCAGTTTGGGGAGGGGGCTTTCCTACAATGAGCAGTTCTTC. Translated, it gives CASSLGRGLSYNEQFF. The chain joins TRBV27 to TRBJ2-1; D tentatively fits TRBD1 or TRBD2 (7 bases each). The germline V and J ends were trimmed by 3 bases and 1 base, with 13 bases remaining between them. Germline V gene lookup returns CDR1 MNHEY and CDR2 SMNVEV (reference sequence). The CDR3 loop spans 16 amino acids.

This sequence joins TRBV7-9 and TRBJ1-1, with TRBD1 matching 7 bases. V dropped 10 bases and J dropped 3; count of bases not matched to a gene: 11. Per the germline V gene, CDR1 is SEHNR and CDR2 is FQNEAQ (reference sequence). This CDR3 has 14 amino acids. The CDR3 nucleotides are TGTGCCACCCACGACAGGGAGGACCACACTGAAGCTTTCTTT. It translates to CATHDREDHTEAFF.

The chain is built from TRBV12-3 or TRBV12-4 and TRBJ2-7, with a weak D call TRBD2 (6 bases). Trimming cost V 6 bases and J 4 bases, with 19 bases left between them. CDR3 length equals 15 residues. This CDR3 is CASRPVGGGDYEQYF. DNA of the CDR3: TGTGCCAGCAGACCAGTTGGTGGCGGGGATTACGAGCAGTACTTC.

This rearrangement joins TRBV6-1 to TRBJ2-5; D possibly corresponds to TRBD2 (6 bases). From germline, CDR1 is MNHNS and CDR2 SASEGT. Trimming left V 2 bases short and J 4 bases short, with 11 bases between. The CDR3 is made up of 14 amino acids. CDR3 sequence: CASSEWTEGETQYF. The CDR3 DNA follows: TGTGCCAGCAGTGAATGGACGGAGGGAGAGACCCAGTACTTC.